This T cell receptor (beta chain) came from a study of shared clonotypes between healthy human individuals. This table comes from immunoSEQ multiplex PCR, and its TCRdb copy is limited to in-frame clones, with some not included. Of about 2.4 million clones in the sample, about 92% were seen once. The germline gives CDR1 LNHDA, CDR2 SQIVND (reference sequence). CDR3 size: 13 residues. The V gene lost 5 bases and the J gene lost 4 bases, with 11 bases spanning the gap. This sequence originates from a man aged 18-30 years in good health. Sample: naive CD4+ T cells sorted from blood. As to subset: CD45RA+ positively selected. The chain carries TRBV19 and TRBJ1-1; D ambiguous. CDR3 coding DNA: TGTGCCAGTAGTCTCATGAGGGCCACTGAAGCTTTCTTT. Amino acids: CASSLMRATEAFF.